The following is a T cell receptor beta chain sequence with its context. The antigen is unknown. Deletions cut 3 bases from V and 0 bases from J, with 23 bases between. Germline V gene sequence: CDR1 GTSNPN, CDR2 SVGIG (reference sequence). The CDR3 covers 18 residues. The data originate from a study of beta chain features in type 1 diabetes. Overall study findings and caveats: People with Type 1 diabetes carried modestly yet significantly shorter TCRB CDR3s in all four CD4+ subsets.

Expressed TCRB transcripts were sequenced because the entire RNA isolate underwent reverse transcription. This table comes from immunoSEQ multiplex PCR, and its TCRdb copy is limited to in-frame clones, with some not included. Here the sample spans some 120,000 clones, roughly 17% being singletons. This chain joins TRBV30 and TRBJ1-1, with D perhaps matching TRBD1 (6 bases). Sequenced material: central memory CD4+ T cells from blood. This receptor was taken from a young man with type 1 diabetes. CDR3: CAWSPLGQRWGLNTEAFF. DNA for the CDR3: TGTGCCTGGAGCCCGCTAGGACAGAGGTGGGGGTTGAACACTGAAGCTTTCTTT.